Described below is a single TCR beta chain sequence and its context. The CDR3 contains 16 residues. Germline assignment: CDR1 SGHTA and CDR2 FQGNSA. V lost 2 bases, J lost 2 bases, and 7 bases stayed unmatched. Extracted RNA was reverse transcribed into cDNA, the sequencing template. Profiling relied on immunoSEQ multiplex PCR, and the TCRdb table lists in-frame clones only, not all of them. The table includes about 220,000 clones, under 75% detected once. This sample's treatment: oral pan-JAK inhibitor, 5-10 mg twice daily. The data were taken from a study of CD8+ T cells in alopecia areata. The starting material was CD4+ T cells sorted from blood, obtained at week 4, from a patient treated with tofacitinib. The source is a human donor with alopecia areata. The chain has TRBV7-2 and TRBJ2-7; TRBD1 matches at 9 bases. CDR3 amino acids: CASSLLGTGTPYEQYF. The CDR3 DNA reads as TGTGCCAGCAGCTTACTCGGGACAGGGACGCCCTACGAGCAGTACTTC.